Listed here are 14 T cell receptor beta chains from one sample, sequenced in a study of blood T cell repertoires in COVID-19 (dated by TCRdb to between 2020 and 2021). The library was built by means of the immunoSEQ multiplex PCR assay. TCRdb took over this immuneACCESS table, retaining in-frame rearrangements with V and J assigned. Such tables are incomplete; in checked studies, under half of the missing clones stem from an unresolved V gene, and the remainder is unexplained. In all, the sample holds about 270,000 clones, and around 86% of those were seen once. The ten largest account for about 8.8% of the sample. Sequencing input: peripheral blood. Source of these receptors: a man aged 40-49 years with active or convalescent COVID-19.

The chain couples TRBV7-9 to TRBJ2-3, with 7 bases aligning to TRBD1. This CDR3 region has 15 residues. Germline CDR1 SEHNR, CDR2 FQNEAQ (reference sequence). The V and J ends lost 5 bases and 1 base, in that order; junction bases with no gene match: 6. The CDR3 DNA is TGTGCCAGCAGCGAGACAGGGCATGGCACAGATACGCAGTATTTT. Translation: CASSETGHGTDTQYF.

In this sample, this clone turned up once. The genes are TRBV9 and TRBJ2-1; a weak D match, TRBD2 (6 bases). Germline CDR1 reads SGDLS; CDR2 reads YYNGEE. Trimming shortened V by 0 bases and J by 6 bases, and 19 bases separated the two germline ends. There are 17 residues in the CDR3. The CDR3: CASSVGLERLEVNEQFF. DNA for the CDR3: TGTGCCAGCAGCGTAGGTCTGGAGAGACTAGAAGTCAATGAGCAGTTCTTC.

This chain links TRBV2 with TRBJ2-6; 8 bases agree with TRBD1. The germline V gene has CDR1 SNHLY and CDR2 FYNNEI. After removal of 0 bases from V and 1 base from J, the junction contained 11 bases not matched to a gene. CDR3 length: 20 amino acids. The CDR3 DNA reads TGTGCCAGCAGTGAAGCCGTTGGAAACAGGGGGAGGTCTGGGGCCAACGTCCTGACTTTC. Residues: CASSEAVGNRGRSGANVLTF.

In DNA, the CDR3 is TGTGCCAGCAGCTTCGACACGGGCGGGTCACCCCTCCACTTT. It is translated as CASSFDTGGSPLHF. This chain uses TRBV11-2 with TRBJ1-6; D is uncertain. The germline gives CDR1 SGHAT, CDR2 FQNNGV. The CDR3 totals 14 residues. Trimming shortened V by 3 bases and J by 10 bases, and 13 bases separated the two germline ends.

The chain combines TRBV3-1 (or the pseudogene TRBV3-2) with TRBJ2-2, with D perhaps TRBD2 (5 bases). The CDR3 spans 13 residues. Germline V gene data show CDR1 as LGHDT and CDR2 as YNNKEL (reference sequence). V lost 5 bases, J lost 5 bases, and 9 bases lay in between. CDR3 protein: CASSAPGTGELFF. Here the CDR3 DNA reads TGTGCCAGCAGCGCCCCGGGGACCGGGGAGCTGTTTTTT.

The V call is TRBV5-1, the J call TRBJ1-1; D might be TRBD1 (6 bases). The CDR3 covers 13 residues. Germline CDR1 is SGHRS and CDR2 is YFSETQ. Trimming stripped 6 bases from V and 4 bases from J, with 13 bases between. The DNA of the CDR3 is TGCGCCAGCAACCAGGGGCCCGGCACTGAAGCTTTCTTT. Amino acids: CASNQGPGTEAFF. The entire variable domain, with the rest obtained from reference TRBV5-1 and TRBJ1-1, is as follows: KAGVTQTPRYLIKTRGQQVTLSCSPISGHRSVSWYQQTPGQGLQFLFEYFSETQRNKGNFPGRFSGRQFSNSRSEMNVSTLELGDSALYLCASNQGPGTEAFFGQGTRLTVV.

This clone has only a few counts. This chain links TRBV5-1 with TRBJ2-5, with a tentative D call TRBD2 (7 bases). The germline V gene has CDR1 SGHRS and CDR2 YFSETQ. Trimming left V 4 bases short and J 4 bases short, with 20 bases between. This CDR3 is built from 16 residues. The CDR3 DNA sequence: TGCGCCAGCAGCAGTGGTCTAGGGGGGGCCGTAGAGACCCAGTACTTC. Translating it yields CASSSGLGGAVETQYF.

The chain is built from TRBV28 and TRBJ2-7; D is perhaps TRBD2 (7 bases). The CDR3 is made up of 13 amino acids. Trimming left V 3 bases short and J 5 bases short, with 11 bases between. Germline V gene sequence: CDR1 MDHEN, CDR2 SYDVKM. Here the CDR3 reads CASSFGGLHEQYF. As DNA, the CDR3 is TGTGCCAGCAGTTTCGGGGGGCTGCACGAGCAGTACTTC.

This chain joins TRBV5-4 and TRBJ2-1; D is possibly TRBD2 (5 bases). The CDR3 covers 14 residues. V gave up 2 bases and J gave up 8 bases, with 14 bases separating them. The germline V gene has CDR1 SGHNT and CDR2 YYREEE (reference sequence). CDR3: CASSLGGVFDEQFF. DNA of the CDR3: TGTGCCAGCAGCTTAGGAGGCGTCTTCGATGAGCAGTTCTTC.

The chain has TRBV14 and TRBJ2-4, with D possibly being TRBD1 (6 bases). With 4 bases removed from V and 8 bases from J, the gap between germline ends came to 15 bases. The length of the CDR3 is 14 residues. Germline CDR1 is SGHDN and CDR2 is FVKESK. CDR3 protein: CASSLQGGRDIQYF. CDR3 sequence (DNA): TGTGCCAGCAGCCTACAGGGCGGGCGGGACATTCAGTACTTC.

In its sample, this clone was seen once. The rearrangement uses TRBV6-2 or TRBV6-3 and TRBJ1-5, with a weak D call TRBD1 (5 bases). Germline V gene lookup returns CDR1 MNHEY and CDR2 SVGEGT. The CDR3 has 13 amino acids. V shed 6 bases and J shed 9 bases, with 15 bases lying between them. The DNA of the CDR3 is TGTGCCAGCAGCCCGGGGGGTCTGAGGCCCCAGCATTTT. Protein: CASSPGGLRPQHF.

This CDR3 is CASSSGQVGEKLFF. The CDR3 nucleotides read TGTGCCAGTAGTTCCGGACAGGTCGGTGAAAAACTGTTTTTT. The rearrangement uses TRBV19 and TRBJ1-4; 7 bases match TRBD1. The CDR3 has 14 amino acids. Germline V gives CDR1 LNHDA, CDR2 SQIVND (reference sequence). The V gene end was trimmed by 5 bases and the J gene end by 7 bases; junction bases not matched to a gene: 7.

CDR3 in amino acids: CASSPRQEMNTEAFF. DNA of the CDR3: TGCGCCAGCAGCCCACGACAAGAAATGAACACTGAAGCTTTCTTT. This chain connects TRBV4-1 to TRBJ1-1; D is undetermined. V gave up 4 bases and J gave up 0 bases, with 12 bases separating them. Germline CDR1 and CDR2: MGHRA and YSYEKL. The CDR3 is 15 residues long.

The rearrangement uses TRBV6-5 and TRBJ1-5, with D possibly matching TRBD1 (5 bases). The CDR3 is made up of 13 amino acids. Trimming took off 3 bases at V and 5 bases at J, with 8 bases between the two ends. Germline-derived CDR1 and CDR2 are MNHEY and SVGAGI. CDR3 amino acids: CASSYDSDQPQHF. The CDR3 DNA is TGTGCCAGCAGTTATGACAGCGATCAGCCCCAGCATTTT.